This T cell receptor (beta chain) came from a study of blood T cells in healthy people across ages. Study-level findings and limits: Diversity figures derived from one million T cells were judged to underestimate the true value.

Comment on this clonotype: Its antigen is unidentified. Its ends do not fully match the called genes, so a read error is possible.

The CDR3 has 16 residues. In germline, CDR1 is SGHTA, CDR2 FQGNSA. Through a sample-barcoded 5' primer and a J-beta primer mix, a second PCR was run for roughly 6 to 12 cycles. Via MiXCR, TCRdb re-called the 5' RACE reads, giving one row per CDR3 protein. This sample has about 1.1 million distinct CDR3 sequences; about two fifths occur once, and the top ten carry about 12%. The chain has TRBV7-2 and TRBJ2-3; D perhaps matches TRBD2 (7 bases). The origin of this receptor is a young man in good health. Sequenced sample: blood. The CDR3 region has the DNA TGTGCCAGCAGCCCAATAGGGGGGGGCAGCACAGATGCGCAGTATTTT. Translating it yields CASSPIGGGSTDAQYF.